This TCR beta chain comes out of a study of cytomegalovirus exposure and HLA in healthy donors. Study-level findings and limits: Previous analysis showed most TCR beta V segments were productive about 87% or about 30% of the time. Further analysis, carried out later, found HLA-associated TCR beta chains more clonally expanded than equally common other chains.

PCR involved 60 Vbeta and 13 Jbeta primers. Measured with immunoSEQ multiplex PCR; TCRdb has only the in-frame clones, and not every one. The table shows around 140,000 clones, with around 82% occurring only once. A note on this clone: Its antigen is still unknown.

This CDR3 is built from 16 residues. The J segment lost 5 bases and the V segment lost 5 bases, leaving 7 bases of the junction unmatched. The rearrangement joins TRBV6-7 to TRBJ2-5, with 14 bases that match TRBD2. TRBV6-7 is an open reading frame whose function is uncertain. Sequencing was done on a sample of PBMCs. This receptor was identified in a man aged 45-65 years in good health and CMV-seronegative. The DNA of the CDR3 is TGTGCCAGCAGTCAGACTAGCGGGGGGGCCAGGGAGACCCAGTACTTC. It yields the protein CASSQTSGGARETQYF.